The clone carrying this T cell receptor beta chain appeared many times. This sample is drawn from a study of molecular identifiers for immune sequencing clone quantification. TCRdb itself ran the PCR reads through MiXCR, one entry per CDR3 protein. The profile covers more than 85,000 distinct CDR3 sequences, with less than 35% appearing a single time and roughly 9.7% taken by the ten largest. Sequencing was done on a sample of naive CD8+ T cells from blood, with Jurkat cell RNA spiked in. Subset defined: FACS-sorted CD8+CD4-CCR7+CD45RA+ naive T cells. The clonotype was recovered from a human donor in good health. Some libraries in this study had Jurkat cell RNA spiked in.

The DNA for the CDR3 is TGTGCCAGCAGCTGGACAGGCAGCCCAACCGGGGAGCTGTTTTTT. Its protein is CASSWTGSPTGELFF. The V gene is TRBV7-9, the J gene TRBJ2-2; 7 nucleotides agree with TRBD1. With 4 bases clipped from V and 5 bases from J, the junction kept 7 bases outside the gene matches. The CDR3 is made up of 15 amino acids. Germline assignment: CDR1 SEHNR and CDR2 FQNEAQ (reference sequence).